The 26 T cell receptor beta chains listed next were all sequenced from one sample in a study of molecular identifiers for immune sequencing clone quantification. Via MiXCR, TCRdb re-called the PCR reads, giving one row per CDR3 protein. The table records just over 95,000 distinct CDR3 sequences, more than 20% of them present only once. Material: naive CD8+ T cells from blood, with Jurkat cell RNA spiked in. Subset here: FACS-sorted CD8+CD4-CCR7+CD45RA+ naive T cells. The source of these receptors is a human donor in good health. Some libraries in this study had Jurkat cell RNA spiked in.

With regard to this clonotype: Possible read error: a much larger clone is one base away. Without the conserved terminal phenylalanine or tryptophan, this CDR3 likely stems from a read error. This chain joins TRBV9 and TRBJ1-1; D perhaps matches TRBD1 (6 bases). This CDR3 spans 13 amino acids. V was pared by 3 bases and J by 2 bases, with 8 bases between. Germline V gene sequence: CDR1 SGDLS, CDR2 YYNGEE. CDR3 in DNA: TGTGCCAGCAGCGCGGGGGGCAACACTGAAGCTTTCCTT. Its protein product is CASSAGGNTEAFL.

Comment on this clonotype: The junction departs from germline at one end; a sequencing error may be responsible. The genes are TRBV7-2 and TRBJ2-1, with D maybe TRBD1 (6 bases). Germline CDR1 reads SGHTA; CDR2 reads FQGNSA. The CDR3 runs to 12 residues. The CDR3 bases are TGTGCCAACAGCCTACAGGGTAATGAGCAGTTCTTC. Its translation: CANSLQGNEQFF.

The rearrangement joins TRBV19 to TRBJ2-7; no firm D call. This CDR3 region has 13 residues. The germline V and J ends were trimmed by 3 bases and 7 bases, with 13 bases remaining between them. Germline CDR1 and CDR2: LNHDA and SQIVND (reference sequence). The CDR3 reads CASSIGFPGEQYF. CDR3 nucleotides: TGTGCCAGTAGTATCGGATTCCCCGGGGAGCAGTACTTC.

The CDR3 loop is CASSQADGGSGYTF. In DNA, the CDR3 is TGCGCCAGCAGCCAAGCTGACGGGGGTTCTGGCTACACCTTC. The rearrangement links TRBV4-1 to TRBJ1-2; a possible D gene is TRBD1 (5 bases). V was cut by 1 base and J by 7 bases, with 13 bases left in between. Germline-derived CDR1 and CDR2 are MGHRA and YSYEKL. The CDR3 is 14 residues long.

V is TRBV4-1 and J is TRBJ2-1; TRBD2 aligns across 14 bases. This CDR3 region has 19 residues. The germline V gene has CDR1 MGHRA and CDR2 YSYEKL. The ends lost 0 bases at V and 2 bases at J; junction bases unmatched: 6. The DNA for the CDR3 is TGCGCCAGCAGCCAAGACCACCCGACTAGCGGGGGGGCCTACAATGAGCAGTTCTTC. It encodes CASSQDHPTSGGAYNEQFF.

This clonotype occurred many times. This sequence joins TRBV7-9 and TRBJ2-3, with 13 bases that match TRBD2. After removal of 5 bases from V and 3 bases from J, the junction contained 8 bases not matched to a gene. Germline assignment: CDR1 SEHNR and CDR2 FQNEAQ (reference sequence). The CDR3 totals 17 residues. The CDR3 nucleotides read TGTGCCAGCAGCATATCGGGACTAGCGGGACCTACAGATACGCAGTATTTT. Its translation: CASSISGLAGPTDTQYF.

Comments on this clonotype: A clone one base away is much larger, so this may be a read error. The gene calls are TRBV6-2 or TRBV6-3 and TRBJ2-3; 8 bases are a match to TRBD2. There are 13 residues in the CDR3. With 7 bases clipped from V and 1 base from J, the junction kept 1 base outside the gene matches. CDR1 is MNHEY and CDR2 is SVGEGT in the germline V gene. In DNA form, the CDR3 reads TGTGCCAGCATAGCGGGGTGCACAGATACGCAGTATTTT. Translation gives CASIAGCTDTQYF.

The chain has TRBV19 and TRBJ1-5, with TRBD1 as a possible D gene (5 bases). CDR3 length equals 13 residues. Trimming removed 9 bases at V and 3 bases at J, with 12 bases between. Germline CDR1 reads LNHDA; CDR2 reads SQIVND (reference sequence). DNA of the CDR3: TGTGCCAGCCAAGACGGGGCCAATCAGCCCCAGCATTTT. This gives the protein CASQDGANQPQHF.

This chain links TRBV7-6 with TRBJ1-6, with unresolved D. CDR3 length: 16 amino acids. V shed 5 bases and J shed 0 bases, with 11 bases lying between them. Germline CDR1 and CDR2: SGHVS and FNYEAQ. The CDR3 region is CASSPEESSYNSPLHF. The CDR3 bases are TGTGCCAGCAGCCCCGAGGAGAGCTCCTATAATTCACCCCTCCACTTT.

Turning to this clonotype: Possible read error: a much larger clone is one base away. The CDR3 DNA sequence: TGTGCCAGCAGGTACACAGATCCGCAGTATTTT. It codes for CASRYTDPQYF. This chain joins TRBV12-3 or TRBV12-4 and TRBJ2-3; D unclear. The CDR3 has 11 amino acids.

This clonotype was observed at least ten times. The chain uses TRBV18 and TRBJ1-1; 7 nucleotides align to TRBD1. After removal of 0 bases from V and 4 bases from J, the junction contained 5 bases not matched to a gene. The CDR3 is 15 amino acids. Germline V gene sequence: CDR1 KGHSH, CDR2 LQKENI. The CDR3 region is CASSPPQGDFTEAFF. CDR3 coding DNA: TGTGCCAGCTCACCACCTCAGGGGGATTTCACTGAAGCTTTCTTT. Filled out from reference TRBV18 and TRBJ1-1, the complete variable domain reads NAGVMQNPRHLVRRRGQEARLRCSPMKGHSHVYWYRQLPEEGLKFMVYLQKENIIDESGMPKERFSAEFPKEGPSILRIQQVVRGDSAAYFCASSPPQGDFTEAFFGQGTRLTVV.

The sample holds one count of this clonotype. The gene calls are TRBV11-2 and TRBJ2-5; D might be TRBD1 (7 bases). Germline loops: CDR1 SGHAT, CDR2 FQNNGV. The CDR3 sequence is 17 residues long. The ends were cut back, 5 bases at V and 5 bases at J, with 24 bases in the middle. The CDR3 spells CASSPSPRQGGWETQYF. CDR3 nucleotides: TGTGCCAGCAGCCCCTCTCCGAGACAGGGAGGATGGGAGACCCAGTACTTC.

This chain connects TRBV3-2 to TRBJ2-2; TRBD2, as called in the table, went unchecked against the DNA. TRBV3-2 is shown as a pseudogene. This CDR3 is 16 amino acids long. CDR3 DNA sequence: TGTGCCAGCGGCCAAAGACTAGCGGGAGGGACCGGGGGGCTGTTTTTT. Its protein product is CASGQRLAGGTGGLFF.

The genes are TRBV10-3 and TRBJ2-7, with a tentative D call TRBD2 (6 bases). The CDR3 has 15 residues. Trimming took off 10 bases at V and 2 bases at J, with 21 bases between the two ends. CDR1 is ENHRY and CDR2 is SYGVKD in the germline V gene. CDR3: CATGHVGGPTYEQYF. CDR3 DNA: TGTGCCACCGGACACGTGGGGGGACCTACCTACGAGCAGTACTTC.

This clonotype was seen ten or more times. The rearrangement uses TRBV5-4 and TRBJ1-2, with 8 bases fitting TRBD1. The CDR3 runs 15 residues. Trimming removed 1 base from V and 7 bases from J; junction bases left unmatched: 9. Per germline, CDR1 SGHNT and CDR2 YYREEE (reference sequence). The CDR3 sequence: CASSLKGQVERGYTF. As DNA, the CDR3 is TGTGCCAGCAGCTTGAAGGGACAGGTTGAACGTGGCTACACCTTC.

This clonotype has ten or more counts. The chain recombines TRBV27 with TRBJ1-3; 8 bases are shared with TRBD1. Trimming removed 5 bases from V and 4 bases from J; junction bases left unmatched: 4. This CDR3 has 14 amino acids. Germline V gene lookup returns CDR1 MNHEY and CDR2 SMNVEV (reference sequence). The CDR3 nucleotides are TGTGCCAGCAGTCAGGGGGCTCCCGGAAACACCATATATTTT. Translation: CASSQGAPGNTIYF.

This clonotype showed up many times. This chain links TRBV2 with TRBJ2-1; 9 bases are a match to TRBD2. The germline V gene has CDR1 SNHLY and CDR2 FYNNEI. CDR3 length: 13 amino acids. V was pared by 3 bases and J by 9 bases, with 3 bases of the junction left unmatched. For the CDR3, the DNA is TGTGCCAGCAGTGAGGGACTAGCTCCTGAGCAGTTCTTC. Translation gives CASSEGLAPEQFF.

Only a few counts were recorded for this clonotype. This sequence may be a read error, since a much larger clone differs from it by one base. V and J are TRBV6-2 or TRBV6-3 and TRBJ1-4; no firm D call. Germline CDR1 MNHEY, CDR2 SVGEGT. CDR3 length: 15 amino acids. The CDR3 protein is CASSERLMGNEKLLF. The CDR3 nucleotides are TGTGCCAGCAGTGAACGACTAATGGGAAATGAAAAACTGCTTTTT.

This clonotype has more than one count but fewer than ten. This sequence joins TRBV12-3 or TRBV12-4 and TRBJ2-3; D unresolved. Trimming shortened V by 1 base and J by 2 bases, and 7 bases separated the two germline ends. The CDR3 has 14 amino acids. This chain's CDR3 is CASSLDRNTDTQYF. Written as DNA, the CDR3 is TGTGCCAGCAGTTTAGATAGGAACACAGATACGCAGTATTTT.

There are many counts of this clonotype. This chain uses TRBV12-5 with TRBJ2-3; 7 bases are shared with TRBD1. The CDR3 spans 16 residues. Germline trimming cut 4 bases from V and 0 bases from J; bases unmatched to any gene: 7. Germline V gene lookup returns CDR1 LGHNT and CDR2 FRNRAP. CDR3 DNA sequence: TGTGCTAGTGGTTACAGAGGGACAGCTAGCACAGATACGCAGTATTTT. This sequence encodes CASGYRGTASTDTQYF.

As for this clonotype: This sequence may be a read error, since a much larger clone differs from it by one base. V gene TRBV19 combines with J gene TRBJ2-7; a weak D match, TRBD1 (5 bases). Germline V lookup: CDR1 LNHDA, CDR2 SQIVND (reference sequence). V was trimmed by 5 bases and J by 7 bases, leaving 15 bases between them. CDR3 length equals 13 residues. CDR3 loop: CASSATGPGEQYF. CDR3 DNA sequence: TGTGCCAGTAGTGCAACTGGCCCAGGGGAGCAGTACTTC.

The DNA of the CDR3 is TGTGCCAGCAGCGAGACGACAACCACTGGAAACACCATATATTTT. Protein sequence: CASSETTTTGNTIYF. The chain employs TRBV9 and TRBJ1-3; D uncertain. The CDR3 runs 15 residues. With 3 bases removed from V and 2 bases from J, the gap between germline ends came to 12 bases. CDR1 is SGDLS and CDR2 is YYNGEE in the germline V gene. Full variable domain (rest looked up from reference TRBV9 and TRBJ1-3): DSGVTQTPKHLITATGQRVTLRCSPRSGDLSVYWYQQSLDQGLQFLIQYYNGEERAKGNILERFSAQQFPDLHSELNLSSLELGDSALYFCASSETTTTGNTIYFGEGSWLTVV.

This clonotype showed up many times. The rearrangement links TRBV4-3 to TRBJ2-5, with D unresolved. CDR3 length equals 15 residues. V lost 0 bases, J lost 2 bases, and 10 bases lay in between. Germline V lookup: CDR1 LGHNA, CDR2 YSLEER. The CDR3 coding sequence is TGCGCCAGCAGCCAAGATCGAAGATCGCAAGAGACCCAGTACTTC. This sequence encodes CASSQDRRSQETQYF.

The genes are TRBV27 and TRBJ2-7; the match to TRBD1 covers 8 bases. The CDR3 contains 15 residues. With V trimmed by 6 bases and J by 3 bases, 10 bases remained unmatched. Per the germline V gene, CDR1 is MNHEY and CDR2 is SMNVEV (reference sequence). The CDR3 DNA reads as TGTGCCAGCAGACCACGGGGACAGGCGGACTACGAGCAGTACTTC. This codes for CASRPRGQADYEQYF.

In its sample, this clonotype was seen many times. The rearrangement links TRBV9 to TRBJ2-6; TRBD1 aligns across 8 bases. CDR3 length equals 17 residues. J was trimmed by 0 bases and V by 3 bases; bases with no gene match: 5. Germline V gene data show CDR1 as SGDLS and CDR2 as YYNGEE. The CDR3 region is CASSDGTGYSGANVLTF. Here the CDR3 DNA reads TGTGCCAGCAGCGACGGGACAGGTTACTCTGGGGCCAACGTCCTGACTTTC.

Worth noting for this clonotype: It may be a read error: a sequence one base away is much more abundant. The J gene is TRBJ2-3, the V gene TRBV7-9; 7 nucleotides agree with TRBD1. This CDR3 comprises 19 residues. Germline values: CDR1 SEHNR, CDR2 FQNEAQ (reference sequence). V was clipped by 5 bases and J by 1 base; unmatched bases: 18. CDR3 residues: CASSPNLRDSRGRTDTQYF. In nucleotides, the CDR3 is TGTGCCAGCAGCCCTAACCTCCGGGACAGCCGGGGACGCACAGATACGCAGTATTTT.